This T cell receptor (beta chain) was captured by sequencing in a study of T cells in tuberculosis. TCRdb's table, derived via immunoSEQ multiplex PCR, lists solely in-frame clones and lacks some. The sample carries 88,000 or so clones, roughly 91% recorded once. This CDR3 is built from 18 residues. The J segment lost 2 bases and the V segment lost 4 bases, leaving 11 bases of the junction unmatched. CDR1 and CDR2 (germline): MNHNS, SASEGT. Cells were sorted from thawed PBMC rested overnight and stained with GMM-loaded CD1B tetramer, viability dye and anti-CD3. The CD1B tetramers carried C32 glucose monomycolate purified from Rhodococcus equi. About 94,000 tetramer-negative cells were sorted from each donor.

The chain uses TRBV6-1 and TRBJ2-1; TRBD2 matches 10 bases. Sequencing input: CD1b-GMM tetramer-negative cells sorted from PBMCs. This clonotype originated in an adult woman with latent tuberculosis. Written as DNA, the CDR3 is TGTGCCAGCAGTGGGGGCGGTCTAGCGGGGGACCCCTACAATGAGCAGTTCTTC. The encoded protein is CASSGGGLAGDPYNEQFF.